A single sample is the source of the 23 T cell receptor beta chains below, sequenced in a study of blood T cell repertoires in COVID-19 (dated by TCRdb to the early 2020s). The receptor library was made with the immunoSEQ multiplex PCR assay. In TCRdb, the immuneACCESS table is reduced to in-frame sequences with V and J assigned. These tables do not hold every clone; where another copy was compared, an unresolved V gene accounts for under half, and the others remain unexplained. The sample data list about 54,000 clones, and approximately 85% of these were observed just once. The ten largest clones capture about 12% of the sample. Material for sequencing was peripheral blood. These receptors came from a human donor in a cohort sampled during active COVID-19.

The chain uses TRBV3-1 (or the pseudogene TRBV3-2) and TRBJ1-1; 10 nucleotides match TRBD1. J lost 1 base, V lost 4 bases, and 6 bases had no gene match. Germline V gene lookup returns CDR1 LGHDT and CDR2 YNNKEL (reference sequence). The CDR3 runs 16 residues. The CDR3 nucleotides read TGTGCCAGCAGCCGACGGACAGGGGGAGGGAACACTGAAGCTTTCTTT. The encoded protein is CASSRRTGGGNTEAFF.

V gene TRBV7-2 combines with J gene TRBJ1-5, with no clear D. CDR1 and CDR2 (germline): SGHTA, FQGNSA. V lost 1 base and J lost 0, with 7 bases in between. The CDR3 has 15 residues. The DNA for the CDR3 is TGTGCCAGCAGCTTAGACGGGATTAGCAATCAGCCCCAGCATTTT. Translated: CASSLDGISNQPQHF.

This clone was counted between two and nine times. This sequence joins TRBV24-1 and TRBJ2-1; the match to TRBD2 covers 13 bases. Per germline, CDR1 KGHDR and CDR2 SFDVKD. The V and J ends lost 5 bases and 12 bases, in that order; junction bases with no gene match: 6. This CDR3 contains 14 residues. In DNA form, the CDR3 reads TGTGCCACCAGTGGGACTAGCGGGAGTCATTCGCAGTTCTTC. Translation: CATSGTSGSHSQFF.

The gene calls are TRBV30 and TRBJ2-2; possibly TRBD2 for D (5 bases). The CDR3 is 15 amino acids. V was clipped by 4 bases and J by 0 bases, with 12 bases between them. CDR1 and CDR2 (germline): GTSNPN, SVGIG (reference sequence). The CDR3 spells CAWKPGSANTGELFF. In DNA, the CDR3 is TGTGCCTGGAAACCGGGGAGCGCGAACACCGGGGAGCTGTTTTTT.

This clone was detected once. The rearrangement joins TRBV6-6 to TRBJ2-5, with a possible D match to TRBD1 (5 bases). The CDR3 sequence is 13 residues long. Germline values: CDR1 MNHNY, CDR2 SVGAGI (reference sequence). The V and J ends lost 7 bases and 5 bases respectively, with 14 bases between them. The CDR3 DNA is TGTGCCAGCATACCGGCCGCAGGGGAGACCCAGTACTTC. Translating gives CASIPAAGETQYF.

The chain couples TRBV19 to TRBJ1-3; no definite D call. This CDR3 has 16 residues. Germline V gene data show CDR1 as LNHDA and CDR2 as SQIVND (reference sequence). Trimming removed 0 bases at V and 0 bases at J, with 9 bases between. For the CDR3, the DNA is TGTGCCAGTAGTATAGAATTTGGAGGCTCTGGAAACACCATATATTTT. Protein product: CASSIEFGGSGNTIYF. The whole variable domain, remainder taken from reference TRBV19 and TRBJ1-3, is DGGITQSPKYLFRKEGQNVTLSCEQNLNHDAMYWYRQDPGQGLRLIYYSQIVNDFQKGDIAEGYSVSREKKESFPLTVTSAQKNPTAFYLCASSIEFGGSGNTIYFGEGSWLTVV.

The chain uses TRBV15 and TRBJ1-2, with 9 positions matching TRBD1. The CDR3 loop spans 14 amino acids. Germline V CDR1 and CDR2: LNHNV, YYDKDF (reference sequence). The trim removed 3 bases at V and 2 bases at J, leaving 1 base unmatched. CDR3 DNA: TGTGCCACCAGCAGGGACAGGGGAAACTATGGCTACACCTTC. Its translation is CATSRDRGNYGYTF. The whole variable domain, remainder taken from reference TRBV15 and TRBJ1-2, is DAMVIQNPRYQVTQFGKPVTLSCSQTLNHNVMYWYQQKSSQAPKLLFHYYDKDFNNEADTPDNFQSRRPNTSFCFLDIRSPGLGDTAMYLCATSRDRGNYGYTFGSGTRLTVV.

This chain connects TRBV30 to TRBJ2-3; 10 bases are a match to TRBD1. The V and J ends lost 0 bases and 5 bases, in that order; junction bases with no gene match: 5. Germline CDR1 and CDR2: GTSNPN and SVGIG (reference sequence). The CDR3 runs 15 residues. The CDR3 nucleotides read TGTGCCTGGAGTGTACGGCGGACAGGGGGAGATACGCAGTATTTT. This sequence encodes CAWSVRRTGGDTQYF.

This chain links TRBV9 with TRBJ2-1, with 10 bases aligning to TRBD2. There are 14 residues in the CDR3. The junction had 7 bases not matched to a gene; V was cut back by 7 bases and J by 6 bases. Per germline, CDR1 SGDLS and CDR2 YYNGEE. The CDR3 here is CASDPSGSGNEQFF. The CDR3 nucleotides are TGTGCCAGCGATCCTAGCGGGAGTGGCAATGAGCAGTTCTTC.

The table lists this clone with a count of one. V is TRBV3-1 (or the pseudogene TRBV3-2) and J is TRBJ1-3, with TRBD1 matching 8 bases. Germline V gene data show CDR1 as LGHDT and CDR2 as YNNKEL (reference sequence). The CDR3 runs to 14 residues. The ends lost 4 bases at V and 3 bases at J; junction bases unmatched: 2. As DNA, the CDR3 is TGTGCCAGCAGCCCACAGGGGGGTGGAAACACCATATATTTT. Its protein is CASSPQGGGNTIYF.

The chain uses TRBV3-1 (or the pseudogene TRBV3-2) and TRBJ2-1; 9 positions match TRBD1. Unmatched junction bases numbered 5, after V lost 4 bases and J lost 7 bases. The germline V gene has CDR1 LGHDT and CDR2 YNNKEL (reference sequence). The CDR3 sequence is 14 residues long. CDR3 in DNA: TGTGCCAGCAGCCTAACAGGGGGCGCGAATGAGCAGTTCTTC. Its protein product is CASSLTGGANEQFF.

This clone was recorded once. This rearrangement joins TRBV19 to TRBJ1-4; no reliable D call. The CDR3 has 15 residues. CDR1 LNHDA and CDR2 SQIVND come from the germline V gene (reference sequence). V shed 5 bases and J shed 8 bases, with 18 bases lying between them. The CDR3 region has the DNA TGTGCCAGTAGTCCCGAGGGAATCGAAGGGGAAAAACTGTTTTTT. This translates into CASSPEGIEGEKLFF.

The V and J genes are TRBV7-2 and TRBJ2-1, with 7 bases fitting TRBD2. Germline V CDR1 and CDR2: SGHTA, FQGNSA. There are 15 residues in the CDR3. Losses at the gene ends were 0 bases for V and 4 bases for J; bases not matched to a gene: 3. This chain's CDR3 is CASSLAGGPYNEQFF. DNA for the CDR3: TGTGCCAGCAGCTTAGCGGGAGGGCCTTACAATGAGCAGTTCTTC.

The J gene is TRBJ2-5, the V gene TRBV7-8; 8 bases align to TRBD2. The CDR3 has 14 residues. The V gene end was trimmed by 5 bases and the J gene end by 5 bases; junction bases not matched to a gene: 7. Per germline, CDR1 SGHVS and CDR2 FQNEAQ. In nucleotides, the CDR3 is TGTGCCAGCAGCCCCCCGGGGACTAGGGAGACCCAGTACTTC. Residues: CASSPPGTRETQYF.

The rearrangement joins TRBV20-1 to TRBJ1-2; perhaps TRBD1 as D (5 bases). This CDR3 region has 11 residues. Germline CDR1 DFQATT, CDR2 SNEGSKA (reference sequence). The CDR3, as DNA: TGCAGGTGGGGCGGATCCTATGGCTACACCTTC. This translates into CRWGGSYGYTF.

V usage is TRBV4-2 and J usage is TRBJ2-7, with D perhaps TRBD1 (5 bases). Trimming stripped 3 bases from V and 3 bases from J, with 12 bases between. This CDR3 has 14 amino acids. Germline V gene sequence: CDR1 LGHNA, CDR2 YNFKEQ. CDR3 in DNA: TGTGCCAGCAGCCAGGCCCCGACAGTCTACGAGCAGTACTTC. Translating gives CASSQAPTVYEQYF.

The genes are TRBV3-1 (or the pseudogene TRBV3-2) and TRBJ1-1, with D tentatively TRBD1 (6 bases). The CDR3 covers 16 residues. The germline V and J ends were trimmed by 3 bases and 3 bases, with 17 bases remaining between them. Looked up from germline, CDR1 is LGHDT and CDR2 is YNNKEL (reference sequence). The CDR3 coding sequence is TGTGCCAGCAGCCAGTGGGGGGGGCCGCCTGACACTGAAGCTTTCTTT. The encoded protein is CASSQWGGPPDTEAFF.

In this sample, this clone turned up a few times. The CDR3 bases are TGTCCGGCCGGGACAGCCTCCTACGAGCAGTACTTC. This gives the protein CPAGTASYEQYF. The chain has TRBV9 and TRBJ2-7; 7 positions agree with TRBD1. The CDR3 sequence is 12 residues long. Per germline, CDR1 SGDLS and CDR2 YYNGEE.

This chain uses TRBV27 with TRBJ2-7, with 11 bases matching TRBD2. Germline V gene sequence: CDR1 MNHEY, CDR2 SMNVEV (reference sequence). The CDR3 runs 15 residues. V lost 5 bases, J lost 4 bases, and 7 bases stayed unmatched. This CDR3 is CASSPRTSGRYEQYF. CDR3 DNA sequence: TGTGCCAGCAGTCCACGGACTAGCGGGCGATACGAGCAGTACTTC.

The chain links TRBV19 to TRBJ1-1; 7 bases fit TRBD1. Germline trimming cut 3 bases from V and 1 base from J; bases unmatched to any gene: 2. Germline V gene lookup returns CDR1 LNHDA and CDR2 SQIVND (reference sequence). The CDR3 covers 14 residues. DNA for the CDR3: TGTGCCAGTAGTATTAACAGGGGGAACACTGAAGCTTTCTTT. It specifies CASSINRGNTEAFF.

CDR3 loop: CASSYSTLTGGYEQYF. CDR3 DNA: TGTGCCAGCAGTTACTCGACTCTAACGGGAGGATACGAGCAGTACTTC. The rearrangement links TRBV6-2 or TRBV6-3 to TRBJ2-7, with TRBD2 matching 7 bases. Germline-derived CDR1 and CDR2 are MNHEY and SVGEGT. Trimming removed 0 bases from V and 4 bases from J; junction bases left unmatched: 9. The CDR3 consists of 16 residues.

The rearrangement uses TRBV6-5 and TRBJ2-5; 11 bases are shared with TRBD2. This CDR3 has 16 residues. Germline CDR1 is MNHEY and CDR2 is SVGAGI. V was clipped by 2 bases and J by 1 base; unmatched bases: 3. CDR3 coding DNA: TGTGCCAGCAGTTACAATCTAGCGGGAGGCCAAGAGACCCAGTACTTC. Translated: CASSYNLAGGQETQYF.

V and J are TRBV9 and TRBJ2-6; 7 bases line up with TRBD1. The germline V gene encodes CDR1 SGDLS and CDR2 YYNGEE. V shed 4 bases and J 4 bases; nucleotides not matched to a gene: 11. This CDR3 comprises 17 residues. CDR3 region: CASSYGQAPTGANVLTF. The CDR3 nucleotides read TGTGCCAGCAGCTACGGACAGGCCCCGACGGGGGCCAACGTCCTGACTTTC.